The clone carrying this T cell receptor (beta chain) appeared a few times. The antigen is not known. Germline CDR1 and CDR2: MNHNS and SASEGT. CDR3 size: 15 residues. J was trimmed by 0 bases and V by 7 bases; bases with no gene match: 6. Total RNA extraction was carried out from unfractionated whole blood. What the library attached to individual cDNA molecules were unique molecular identifiers. TCRdb analysed the 5' RACE reads with MiXCR anew, one entry per CDR3 protein. The repertoire holds about 81,000 distinct CDR3 sequences, with 15% as singletons. The sample comes from a study of human T cells and chemical hapten exposure. Broader study findings: TCRs exceeding 1 in 1000 frequency stayed unchanged with DPC sensitization.

The sequence was obtained from a female donor in good health. This sequence joins TRBV6-1 and TRBJ2-3, with 8 bases lining up with TRBD2. This CDR3 is CASNLASGSTDTQYF. CDR3 DNA: TGTGCCAGCAATCTCGCTAGCGGGAGCACAGATACGCAGTATTTT.